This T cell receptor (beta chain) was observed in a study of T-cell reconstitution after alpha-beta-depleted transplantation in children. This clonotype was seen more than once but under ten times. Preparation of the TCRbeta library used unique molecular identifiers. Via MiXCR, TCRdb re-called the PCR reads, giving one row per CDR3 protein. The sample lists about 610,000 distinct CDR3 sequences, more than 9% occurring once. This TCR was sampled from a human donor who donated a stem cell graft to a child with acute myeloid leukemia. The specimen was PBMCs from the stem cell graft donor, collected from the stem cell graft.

DNA of the CDR3: TGTGCCAGCAGCCACCAACGGAGGACTAGCCGGGACGATGAGCAGTTCTTC. Translated, it gives CASSHQRRTSRDDEQFF. This chain joins TRBV7-8 and TRBJ2-1, with 8 bases matching TRBD2. The CDR3 covers 17 residues. Germline-derived CDR1 and CDR2 are SGHVS and FQNEAQ. J lost 8 bases, V lost 5 bases, and 17 bases had no gene match.